A single sample gave rise to the 31 T cell receptor beta chains below, sequenced in a study of shared clonotypes between healthy human individuals. Profiling relied on immunoSEQ multiplex PCR, and the TCRdb table lists in-frame clones only, not all of them. This table has some 980,000 clones, about 80% appearing once. The sequenced sample consisted of memory CD4+ T cells sorted from blood. Subset: CD45RA-negative fraction. The receptors come from a man aged 18 to 30 in good health.

The gene calls are TRBV2 and TRBJ1-6; D uncertain. The CDR3 loop spans 13 amino acids. Germline assignment: CDR1 SNHLY and CDR2 FYNNEI. V gave up 1 base and J gave up 4 bases, with 2 bases separating them. Here the CDR3 reads CASSEEYNSPLHF. In nucleotides, the CDR3 is TGTGCCAGCAGTGAAGAATATAATTCACCCCTCCACTTT. The entire variable domain, with the rest obtained from reference TRBV2 and TRBJ1-6, is as follows: EPEVTQTPSHQVTQMGQEVILRCVPISNHLYFYWYRQILGQKVEFLVSFYNNEISEKSEIFDDQFSVERPDGSNFTLKIRSTKLEDSAMYFCASSEEYNSPLHFGNGTRLTVT.

As DNA, the CDR3 is TGTGCCACCCAGTTCATAAGACAAGAGACCCAGTACTTC. This translates into CATQFIRQETQYF. This chain uses TRBV2 with TRBJ2-5; the D is unclear. The CDR3 has 13 residues. The germline V gene encodes CDR1 SNHLY and CDR2 FYNNEI. The V end lost 10 bases, the J end lost 2 bases, and 14 bases lay between the germline ends.

This clone was seen more than once but under ten times. This sequence joins TRBV19 and TRBJ1-4, with D possibly matching TRBD1 (5 bases). The CDR3 loop spans 13 amino acids. V lost 3 bases and J 11 bases, leaving 13 bases between the germline ends. Germline-derived CDR1 and CDR2 are LNHDA and SQIVND (reference sequence). The CDR3: CASSITGTMKLFF. The CDR3 DNA follows: TGTGCCAGTAGTATTACCGGGACGATGAAACTGTTTTTT.

The chain carries TRBV7-8 and TRBJ2-1, with a possible D match to TRBD1 (6 bases). The germline V and J ends were trimmed by 5 bases and 5 bases, with 10 bases remaining between them. The CDR3 has 13 residues. Germline V gene lookup returns CDR1 SGHVS and CDR2 FQNEAQ. As DNA, the CDR3 is TGTGCCAGCAGCGTCGACAGGAACAATGAGCAGTTCTTC. Amino acids: CASSVDRNNEQFF.

The chain has TRBV9 and TRBJ2-2; D unresolved. CDR1 and CDR2 from the germline V gene are SGDLS and YYNGEE. The CDR3 totals 16 residues. V shed 0 bases and J shed 2 bases, with 11 bases lying between them. CDR3 sequence reads: CASSVAPTVNTGELFF. CDR3 bases: TGTGCCAGCAGCGTAGCTCCGACGGTTAACACCGGGGAGCTGTTTTTT.

The V and J genes are TRBV28 and TRBJ2-7; a weak D match, TRBD1 (7 bases). V was cut by 11 bases and J by 7 bases, with 24 bases left in between. The CDR3 covers 14 residues. Germline CDR1 MDHEN, CDR2 SYDVKM. CDR3 DNA sequence: TGTGCCGGCCGGACAAACAGGGGAGGTCGGGAGCAGTACTTC. It translates to CAGRTNRGGREQYF.

This chain joins TRBV27 and TRBJ1-2, with a possible D match to TRBD1 (5 bases). This CDR3 is built from 13 residues. V was shortened by 4 bases and J by 4 bases, with 10 bases between the two germline ends. Germline CDR1 is MNHEY and CDR2 is SMNVEV (reference sequence). CDR3 loop: CASSSRQSYGYTF. The CDR3 nucleotides are TGTGCCAGCAGTTCCCGACAGAGCTATGGCTACACCTTC.

CDR3 sequence (DNA): TGTGCCAGCAGGAGTCTTGAGACCCAGTACTTC. Encoded protein: CASRSLETQYF. V is TRBV6-6 and J is TRBJ2-5; D is ambiguous. V was trimmed by 6 bases and J by 5 bases, leaving 7 bases between them. This CDR3 has 11 residues. CDR1 is MNHNY and CDR2 is SVGAGI in the germline V gene (reference sequence).

J is TRBJ1-5 and V is TRBV10-2; 7 nucleotides align to TRBD1. CDR3 size: 13 residues. V lost 6 bases to trimming and J lost 7 bases; unmatched junction nucleotides: 6. Germline V gene data show CDR1 as WSHSY and CDR2 as SAAADI. The CDR3 coding sequence is TGCGCCAGCAGCCCCGGACAGGCACAGCCCCAGCATTTT. Its translation is CASSPGQAQPQHF.

This clone was counted a single time. The chain links TRBV6-7 to TRBJ1-1; D possibly corresponds to TRBD1 (5 bases). TRBV6-7 is filed as an ORF, its function uncertain. Trimming took 10 bases from V and 8 from J, leaving 11 bases between them. The CDR3 extends over 10 amino acids. CDR3 nucleotides: TGTGCCAAAACACGGACAGAAGCTTTCTTT. Protein product: CAKTRTEAFF.

The CDR3 loop reads CATSRDRDGTYEQYF. The CDR3 DNA reads TGTGCCACCAGCAGAGACCGGGACGGGACCTACGAGCAGTACTTC. V and J are TRBV15 and TRBJ2-7, with D possibly being TRBD1 or TRBD2 (5 bases each). The length of the CDR3 is 15 residues. Germline CDR1 reads LNHNV; CDR2 reads YYDKDF (reference sequence). V gave up 0 bases and J gave up 2 bases, with 11 bases separating them.

To note about this clone: Germline is not matched at one junction end, which may reflect a read error. The V and J genes are TRBV7-7 and TRBJ2-1, with unresolved D. Germline CDR1 reads SSHAT; CDR2 reads FNYEAQ (reference sequence). The CDR3 totals 14 residues. The CDR3 reads CASSLRFLGNEQFF. CDR3 sequence (DNA): TGTGCTAGCAGCCTTAGATTTTTAGGCAATGAGCAGTTCTTC.

The V gene is TRBV19, the J gene TRBJ1-2; D remains unclear. V shed 5 bases and J shed 4 bases, with 11 bases lying between them. The CDR3 runs 13 residues. The germline gives CDR1 LNHDA, CDR2 SQIVND (reference sequence). The CDR3 here is CASSQKIGYGYTF. Written as DNA, the CDR3 is TGTGCCAGTAGTCAGAAAATCGGCTATGGCTACACCTTC.

In regard to this clone: Distinct nucleotide sequences in the sample also encode this CDR3. The rearrangement links TRBV2 to TRBJ1-1, with 7 bases matching TRBD1. V trimming: 3 bases; J trimming: 7 bases; junction bases outside the gene matches: 2. There are 12 residues in the CDR3. Germline V gene sequence: CDR1 SNHLY, CDR2 FYNNEI. CDR3 in amino acids: CASSETGLEAFF. The CDR3 region has the DNA TGTGCCAGCAGTGAGACAGGGCTTGAAGCTTTCTTT.

DNA for the CDR3: TGTGCCAGCAGCCAGGGAGGGTATAATTCACCCCTCCACTTT. Translating gives CASSQGGYNSPLHF. The chain is built from TRBV9 and TRBJ1-6, with D possibly being TRBD1 (5 bases). Trimming shortened V by 4 bases and J by 4 bases, and 9 bases separated the two germline ends. This CDR3 contains 14 residues. Germline CDR1 and CDR2: SGDLS and YYNGEE.

The CDR3 coding sequence is TGTGCCAGCAGAGCCGGGACACAAAACACTGAAGCTTTCTTT. It translates to CASRAGTQNTEAFF. The chain is built from TRBV28 and TRBJ1-1; perhaps TRBD1 as D (6 bases). The V and J ends lost 6 bases and 2 bases respectively, with 13 bases between them. Germline V gene data show CDR1 as MDHEN and CDR2 as SYDVKM. The CDR3 is 14 amino acids.

This clone was observed a single time. This CDR3 is CASRPTGRETQYF. Here the CDR3 DNA reads TGTGCCAGCAGACCGACGGGGAGAGAGACCCAGTACTTC. V gene TRBV27 combines with J gene TRBJ2-5; a weak D match, TRBD2 (5 bases). The V end was cut by 6 bases, the J end by 4 bases, with 12 bases between. This CDR3 region has 13 residues. Germline V gene data show CDR1 as MNHEY and CDR2 as SMNVEV (reference sequence).

This chain links TRBV4-1 with TRBJ2-1; 9 bases are shared with TRBD1. This CDR3 is built from 15 residues. Germline CDR1 reads MGHRA; CDR2 reads YSYEKL. Trimming removed 3 bases from V and 3 bases from J; junction bases left unmatched: 3. The CDR3 DNA reads as TGCGCCAGCAGCCAGGACAGGGGTATCTACAATGAGCAGTTCTTC. Protein sequence: CASSQDRGIYNEQFF.

The V gene is TRBV27, the J gene TRBJ2-4; 11 positions match TRBD1. This CDR3 is 14 amino acids long. Trimming at V came to 9 bases and at J to 6 bases, leaving 7 bases not matched to a gene. CDR1 MNHEY and CDR2 SMNVEV come from the germline V gene (reference sequence). The CDR3 reads CASKRTGGGNIQYF. In nucleotides, the CDR3 is TGTGCCAGTAAGAGGACAGGGGGCGGAAACATTCAGTACTTC.

J is TRBJ2-5 and V is TRBV7-6, with 7 bases matching TRBD2. This CDR3 region has 15 residues. The germline CDR1 and CDR2 sequences are SGHVS and FNYEAQ. V lost 5 bases to trimming and J lost 0 bases; unmatched junction nucleotides: 6. CDR3 amino acids: CASSELGTNQETQYF. The CDR3 DNA reads as TGTGCCAGCAGCGAACTCGGGACTAACCAAGAGACCCAGTACTTC.

The table lists this clone with many counts. Other nucleotide sequences from this sample produce the same CDR3. The V call is TRBV7-9, the J call TRBJ2-5; D not certain. Germline-derived CDR1 and CDR2 are SEHNR and FQNEAQ (reference sequence). This CDR3 spans 12 amino acids. The ends were cut back, 1 base at V and 5 bases at J, with 5 bases in the middle. The CDR3 region is CASSLVLETQYF. The CDR3 nucleotides read TGTGCCAGCAGCTTAGTTTTGGAGACCCAGTACTTC.

This clone has a handful of counts. The sample contains more than one DNA sequence encoding this CDR3. This rearrangement joins TRBV6-1 to TRBJ2-7, with D uncertain. This CDR3 contains 12 residues. The germline V gene has CDR1 MNHNS and CDR2 SASEGT. The V gene lost 6 bases and the J gene lost 2 bases, with 8 bases spanning the gap. The CDR3 DNA is TGTGCCAGCAGGGTTACAGCCTACGAGCAGTACTTC. Amino acid sequence: CASRVTAYEQYF.

The chain carries TRBV4-1 and TRBJ2-3, with 9 bases aligning to TRBD2. Germline V CDR1 and CDR2: MGHRA, YSYEKL. CDR3 size: 14 residues. The ends lost 7 bases at V and 7 bases at J; junction bases unmatched: 9. DNA of the CDR3: TGCGCCAGCAAGGTCGCGGGGGGGAAAAATACGCAGTATTTT. Amino acids: CASKVAGGKNTQYF.

This chain uses TRBV5-1 with TRBJ2-3, with TRBD2 matching over 12 bases. This CDR3 spans 15 amino acids. Germline V lookup: CDR1 SGHRS, CDR2 YFSETQ. V lost 4 bases, J lost 5 bases, and 5 bases stayed unmatched. CDR3 sequence reads: CASSASGGAVDTQYF. CDR3 DNA sequence: TGCGCCAGCAGCGCTAGCGGGGGGGCTGTAGATACGCAGTATTTT.

For the CDR3, the DNA is TGCGCCAGCAGCTTACGGGAGGGGAGGGCTGAAGCTTTCTTT. Translated: CASSLREGRAEAFF. The V and J genes are TRBV5-1 and TRBJ1-1, with D perhaps matching TRBD1 (5 bases). Looked up from germline, CDR1 is SGHRS and CDR2 is YFSETQ. There are 14 residues in the CDR3. The V end was cut by 2 bases, the J end by 6 bases, with 14 bases between.

J is TRBJ2-1 and V is TRBV2; D gene ambiguous. This CDR3 region has 14 residues. The V end lost 4 bases, the J end lost 12 bases, and 19 bases lay between the germline ends. Germline values: CDR1 SNHLY, CDR2 FYNNEI. The CDR3 spells CASSATSGSGWQFF. The CDR3 nucleotides are TGTGCCAGCAGTGCGACGAGTGGGTCGGGTTGGCAGTTCTTC. The complete variable domain, with remaining parts taken from reference TRBV2 and TRBJ2-1, reads EPEVTQTPSHQVTQMGQEVILRCVPISNHLYFYWYRQILGQKVEFLVSFYNNEISEKSEIFDDQFSVERPDGSNFTLKIRSTKLEDSAMYFCASSATSGSGWQFFGPGTRLTVL.

This clone came up a few times. The chain joins TRBV10-2 to TRBJ1-6, with D unresolved. The CDR3 totals 13 residues. The ends were cut back, 3 bases at V and 6 bases at J, with 6 bases in the middle. The germline V gene has CDR1 WSHSY and CDR2 SAAADI. CDR3: CASSDGGNSPLHF. CDR3 bases: TGCGCCAGCAGTGATGGAGGTAATTCACCCCTCCACTTT.

The gene calls are TRBV6-6 and TRBJ1-3; D is undetermined. CDR1 and CDR2 (germline): MNHNY, SVGAGI (reference sequence). There are 12 residues in the CDR3. V dropped 8 bases and J dropped 1 base, with 6 bases sitting between them. The CDR3 reads CASSFSGNTIYF. CDR3 DNA: TGTGCCAGCTCGTTTTCTGGAAACACCATATATTTT.

The gene calls are TRBV19 and TRBJ2-3, with 9 positions matching TRBD2. J gave up 6 bases and V 5 bases, and 3 bases lay outside the gene matches. The CDR3 is made up of 13 amino acids. Germline V gives CDR1 LNHDA, CDR2 SQIVND (reference sequence). CDR3 in amino acids: CASSYLAGDTQYF. The CDR3 DNA follows: TGTGCCAGTAGTTACCTAGCGGGGGATACGCAGTATTTT.

In its sample, this clone was seen a few times. At one of its ends the junction is not consistent with the germline gene, which may arise from a read error. The V call is TRBV7-7, the J call TRBJ2-1; 7 bases align to TRBD2. Germline V CDR1 and CDR2: SSHAT, FNYEAQ (reference sequence). The length of the CDR3 is 13 residues. The CDR3 DNA reads TGTGCTAGCAGCCTGGGAGGGAGCAATGAGCAGTTCTTC. Its protein is CASSLGGSNEQFF.

The chain joins TRBV5-4 to TRBJ1-4; possibly TRBD1 for D (6 bases). The V gene's germline CDR1 is SGHNT and CDR2 YYREEE (reference sequence). V lost 1 base to trimming and J lost 2 bases, with 18 bases between them. The CDR3 runs 18 residues. The CDR3, as DNA: TGTGCCAGCAGCTTGACAGGTCGGGGGCAGTCTACTAATGAAAAACTGTTTTTT. Protein product: CASSLTGRGQSTNEKLFF.